The clone carrying this T cell receptor beta chain occurred a few times. V was shortened by 5 bases and J by 8 bases, with 27 bases between the two germline ends. The germline V gene encodes CDR1 DFQATT and CDR2 SNEGSKA (reference sequence). This CDR3 region has 16 residues. This sample was included in a study of T-cell memory formation after mild COVID-19. TCRdb re-analysed the 5' RACE reads in MiXCR, keeping a single row per CDR3 protein. The table includes 500,000 to 550,000 distinct CDR3 sequences, around 20% detected once. This TCR derives from an adult woman who had mild COVID-19 (a few samples of this study predate the infection). Cell type and time point are not known. The V call is TRBV20-1, the J call TRBJ1-2; no clear D. Sequencing was carried out using PBMCs or a T cell subset sorted from them (not recorded which). The CDR3: CSAVTPSVSEWEGYTF. CDR3 nucleotides: TGCAGTGCTGTCACCCCATCAGTTTCGGAGTGGGAGGGCTACACCTTC.